These 5 T cell receptor beta chains were all obtained from the same sample, sequenced in a study of regulatory T cells in long-lasting Graves disease. The time point is: newly diagnosed GD, antithyroid drugs for less than 3 months. Extracted PBMC RNA gave rise to the TCR library. To make TCR beta libraries, researchers used iRepertoire HTBI primers and Arm-PCR of CDR3 regions. TCRdb recomputed calls from the multiplex PCR reads with MiXCR, one row per CDR3 protein. The sample contains some 600,000 distinct CDR3 sequences, about 16% of which appear only once. The same sample was also used in a study of T cells in Graves' hyperthyroidism and ophthalmopathy.

The sample was peripheral blood mononuclear cells (PBMCs), taken at new diagnosis, from a patient treated with antithyroid drugs. Source of these receptors: a man younger than 35 with Graves disease.

This clonotype was detected many times. This chain uses TRBV6-2 or TRBV6-3 with TRBJ2-7, with D perhaps TRBD2 (6 bases). Trimming removed 0 bases from V and 0 bases from J, with 9 bases in between. Germline-derived CDR1 and CDR2 are MNHEY and SVGEGT. The CDR3 is made up of 15 amino acids. This CDR3 is CASSYSAGSSYEQYF. In nucleotides, the CDR3 is TGTGCCAGCAGTTACTCGGCCGGGAGCTCCTACGAGCAGTACTTC.

This clonotype appeared many times. This chain links TRBV6-2 or TRBV6-3 with TRBJ2-3; a possible D gene is TRBD2 (6 bases). Trimming took off 2 bases at V and 1 base at J, with 16 bases between the two ends. CDR3 length: 17 residues. The germline CDR1 and CDR2 sequences are MNHEY and SVGEGT. CDR3 sequence: CASSYGWRLGGTDTQYF. CDR3 in DNA: TGTGCCAGCAGTTACGGGTGGAGACTAGGGGGCACAGATACGCAGTATTTT.

This clonotype was observed a handful of times. The V gene is TRBV19, the J gene TRBJ2-7, with a possible D match to TRBD2 (6 bases). Germline CDR1 and CDR2: LNHDA and SQIVND (reference sequence). CDR3 size: 14 residues. V dropped 1 base and J dropped 7 bases, with 14 bases sitting between them. The CDR3 sequence: CASSIAGGTGEQYF. In DNA, the CDR3 is TGTGCCAGTAGTATAGCCGGCGGGACCGGGGAGCAGTACTTC.

J is TRBJ2-2 and V is TRBV27; TRBD1 might be the D (5 bases). The CDR3 runs 15 residues. Germline lookup yields CDR1 MNHEY and CDR2 SMNVEV (reference sequence). The V and J ends lost 1 base and 3 bases respectively, with 9 bases between them. CDR3 nucleotide sequence: TGTGCCAGCAGTTTATTGTTAGGGGACACCGGGGAGCTGTTTTTT. Encoded protein: CASSLLLGDTGELFF.

This clonotype was seen a few times. The chain employs TRBV20-1 and TRBJ2-7; TRBD2 agrees at 10 bases. The CDR3 extends over 15 amino acids. V shed 0 bases and J 7 bases; nucleotides not matched to a gene: 9. CDR1 is DFQATT, CDR2 SNEGSKA, per germline (reference sequence). Written as DNA, the CDR3 is TGCAGTGCTAGAGATTTGGCTAGCGGGGGTCGGGAGCAGTACTTC. It codes for CSARDLASGGREQYF.